The 13 T cell receptor beta chains presented below share a single source sample, sequenced in a study of a mutant IDH1 vaccine in newly diagnosed glioma. The protocol was immunoSEQ multiplex PCR, while the TCRdb copy is restricted to in-frame clones and leaves out a portion. The table lists some 30,000 clones, 89% of them singletons. Time point in this sample: week 5, during vaccination. All doses held 300 ug of mutant IDH1 20-mer peptide, with topical imiquimod. For these receptors, no antigen is known. Sequencing used PBMCs, obtained from a glioma patient whose treatment included an IDH1 peptide vaccine. The receptor set was obtained from a man aged 18 to 29 with glioma.

The V call is TRBV4-2, the J call TRBJ2-1; no reliable D call. The ends were cut back, 0 bases at V and 2 bases at J, with 8 bases in the middle. The CDR3 covers 15 residues. The germline V gene has CDR1 LGHNA and CDR2 YNFKEQ. Here the CDR3 DNA reads TGTGCCAGCAGCCAAGAGGGCAGCCCCTACAATGAGCAGTTCTTC. This sequence encodes CASSQEGSPYNEQFF.

The rearrangement links TRBV6-6 to TRBJ1-5; a possible D gene is TRBD1 (6 bases). Looked up from germline, CDR1 is MNHNY and CDR2 is SVGAGI (reference sequence). Between the trimmed V and J ends, which lost 2 bases and 0 bases, there was a span of 11 bases. The CDR3 is 16 amino acids. The CDR3 reads CASSYGRTDSNQPQHF. CDR3 DNA sequence: TGTGCCAGCAGTTACGGGCGGACAGATAGCAATCAGCCCCAGCATTTT.

The chain recombines TRBV20-1 with TRBJ2-7, with no clear D. The CDR3 runs 10 residues. Germline V CDR1 and CDR2: DFQATT, SNEGSKA (reference sequence). With 5 bases removed from V and 0 bases from J, the gap between germline ends came to 2 bases. In DNA form, the CDR3 reads TGCAGTGCTGGCTCCTACGAGCAGTACTTC. This translates into CSAGSYEQYF.

The chain has TRBV5-5 and TRBJ1-1; D perhaps matches TRBD1 (5 bases). Trimming took 0 bases from V and 11 from J, leaving 11 bases between them. CDR3 length: 12 amino acids. CDR1 is SGHKS, CDR2 YYEKEE, per germline (reference sequence). CDR3 in amino acids: CASSLGDPGAFF. CDR3 DNA sequence: TGTGCCAGCAGCTTGGGGGACCCCGGTGCTTTCTTT.

V usage is TRBV13 and J usage is TRBJ2-4; D is undetermined. CDR3 length: 13 residues. The V gene's germline CDR1 is PRHDT and CDR2 FYEKMQ (reference sequence). Trimming took 4 bases from V and 6 from J, leaving 10 bases between them. CDR3 residues: CASSSGDLNIQYF. For the CDR3, the DNA is TGTGCCAGCAGCTCTGGTGATTTAAACATTCAGTACTTC.

This chain links TRBV4-2 with TRBJ2-3; D gene ambiguous. The V end lost 0 bases, the J end lost 5 bases, and 18 bases lay between the germline ends. The germline CDR1 and CDR2 sequences are LGHNA and YNFKEQ. This CDR3 comprises 17 residues. CDR3 bases: TGTGCCAGCAGCCAAGATCGGGCTCGATCCTATGGAGATACGCAGTATTTT. Translation gives CASSQDRARSYGDTQYF.

This chain joins TRBV19 and TRBJ1-3; D might be TRBD1 (6 bases). Germline V lookup: CDR1 LNHDA, CDR2 SQIVND (reference sequence). There are 17 residues in the CDR3. V was clipped by 10 bases and J by 1 base, with 23 bases between them. This CDR3 is CATRRVGHQSSGNTIYF. The CDR3 bases are TGTGCCACCCGTAGGGTGGGACATCAATCATCTGGAAACACCATATATTTT.

This clone was observed a single time. This rearrangement joins TRBV7-9 to TRBJ2-7, with TRBD1 matching 9 bases. The CDR3 consists of 15 residues. CDR1 SEHNR and CDR2 FQNEAQ come from the germline V gene (reference sequence). With V trimmed by 5 bases and J by 2 bases, 7 bases remained unmatched. Written as DNA, the CDR3 is TGTGCCAGCAGCGCCCCGGGACAGGGAGCCTACGAGCAGTACTTC. Residues: CASSAPGQGAYEQYF.

This clone showed up just once. The rearrangement uses TRBV29-1 and TRBJ1-2; D ambiguous. The CDR3 sequence is 12 residues long. Germline CDR1 SQVTM, CDR2 ANQGSEA. V lost 4 bases, J lost 0 bases, and 6 bases lay in between. CDR3 region: CSVVVANYGYTF. The CDR3 nucleotides are TGCAGCGTTGTCGTCGCTAACTATGGCTACACCTTC.

This clone was seen only a few times. The chain uses TRBV5-6 and TRBJ1-2; 8 bases fit TRBD1. Losses at the gene ends were 1 base for V and 3 bases for J; bases not matched to a gene: 8. This CDR3 has 16 residues. Germline CDR1 SGHDT, CDR2 YYEEEE. The CDR3 nucleotides read TGTGCCAGCAGCTTGAGGCAGGGGGCAGGCGACTATGGCTACACCTTC. It codes for CASSLRQGAGDYGYTF.

V usage is TRBV2 and J usage is TRBJ2-7, with D unresolved. The CDR3 is made up of 15 amino acids. CDR1 is SNHLY, CDR2 FYNNEI, per germline. The ends were cut back, 6 bases at V and 0 bases at J, with 15 bases in the middle. The CDR3 loop is CASRSGWVLSYEQYF. The CDR3 nucleotides read TGTGCCAGCAGGAGTGGTTGGGTCCTCTCCTACGAGCAGTACTTC. Based on the CDR3 plus reference TRBV2 and TRBJ2-7, the full variable domain is EPEVTQTPSHQVTQMGQEVILRCVPISNHLYFYWYRQILGQKVEFLVSFYNNEISEKSEIFDDQFSVERPDGSNFTLKIRSTKLEDSAMYFCASRSGWVLSYEQYFGPGTRLTVT.

CDR3 bases: TGCGCCAGCAGCTTGGAGGGAGGGCCGTATGAGCAGTTCTTC. Its translation: CASSLEGGPYEQFF. The genes are TRBV5-1 and TRBJ2-1, with 7 bases identical to TRBD2. J was trimmed by 8 bases and V by 0 bases; bases with no gene match: 5. Germline CDR1 and CDR2: SGHRS and YFSETQ. There are 14 residues in the CDR3.

The chain has TRBV9 and TRBJ2-1, with 14 positions matching TRBD2. This CDR3 has 18 residues. CDR1 is SGDLS, CDR2 YYNGEE, per germline. V trimming: 3 bases; J trimming: 0 bases; junction bases outside the gene matches: 5. The CDR3 reads CASSAGTSGGPSYNEQFF. The DNA of the CDR3 is TGTGCCAGCAGCGCGGGGACTAGCGGGGGCCCCTCCTACAATGAGCAGTTCTTC.